The rows below give T cell receptor beta chains drawn from one sample of a study of beta chain features in type 1 diabetes. Clones were read by immunoSEQ multiplex PCR, and TCRdb kept only the in-frame ones, dropping some. The table lists around 400,000 clones, about 12% of them singletons. Material: naive CD4+ T cells from blood. These TCRs come from a man aged 18-30 years in good health. Both conserved end residues are part of each CDR3. The D gene is left open where the match is weak. Size tells how often a clone was seen (once, few, many) or the class of an expanded clone, and some rows leave it out.

- many TRBJ2-5 TRBV29-1 TGCAGCGTTGTAGCGGTAGTAGAGACCCAGTACTTC CSVVAVVETQYF
TRBD1 few TRBJ2-2 TRBV28 TGTGCCAGTCGGGACAGGGGGCACACCGGGGAGCTGTTTTTT CASRDRGHTGELFF
TRBD2 - TRBJ2-7 TRBV28 TGTGCCAGCAGTTTATACATAGCGGGAGGGCCTTGGGAGCAGTACTTC CASSLYIAGGPWEQYF
TRBD2 - TRBJ2-4 TRBV5-1 TGCGCCAGCAGCTTACTAGCGGGGGACGTACTAGCCAAAAACATTCAGTACTTC CASSLLAGDVLAKNIQYF
TRBD1 - TRBJ2-1 TRBV27 TGTGCCAGCGGTCGACAGGGGAATTACATTGAGCAGTTCTTC CASGRQGNYIEQFF
TRBD1 - TRBJ1-2 TRBV11-2 TGTGCCAGCAGCTACAGGGGCTATGGCTACACCTTC CASSYRGYGYTF
- few TRBJ2-3 TRBV6-5 TGTGCCAGCAGCAGGGGAGATACGCAGTATTTT CASSRGDTQYF
TRBD2 - TRBJ2-7 TRBV2 TGTGCCAGCAAGAGAAGCGGGGGGGCATTTAACGAGCAGTACTTC CASKRSGGAFNEQYF
- few TRBJ1-5 TRBV9 TGTGCCAGCAGCGTAAAATCCCCCTTGAAGGGGAATCAGCCCCAGCATTTT CASSVKSPLKGNQPQHF
TRBD1 few TRBJ2-7 TRBV15 TGTGCCACCAGCAGAGTAAGAGGACAGGGAATCTACGAGCAGTACTTC CATSRVRGQGIYEQYF
- few TRBJ2-3 TRBV28 TGTGCCAGCAGTTTTCGGGGAGCTGTAGATACGCAGTATTTT CASSFRGAVDTQYF
- - TRBJ1-1 TRBV29-1 TGCAGCGTTTATAGACAGATGAACACTGAAGCTTTCTTT CSVYRQMNTEAFF
TRBD1 - TRBJ2-1 TRBV12-5 TGTGCTAGTGGTTTGGTACTACAGGGGAGTGGGTACAATGAGCAGTTCTTC CASGLVLQGSGYNEQFF
TRBD1 - TRBJ1-1 TRBV7-6 TGTGCCAGCAGCCCGGGACCCCCAGGGGGTTACACTGAAGCTTTCTTT CASSPGPPGGYTEAFF
- - TRBJ2-7 TRBV4-2 TGTGCCAGCAGCCAGGCAGGAACAAACTACGAGCAGTACTTC CASSQAGTNYEQYF
- few TRBJ2-7 TRBV10-3 TGTGCCATCAGTGAGTCGAGGGACGAGCAGTACTTC CAISESRDEQYF
- few TRBJ1-1 TRBV7-2 TGTGCCAGCAGCTTAGAAGCGAGGAGAAACACTGAAGCTTTCTTT CASSLEARRNTEAFF
TRBD2 - TRBJ2-7 TRBV18 TGTGCCAGCTCACCACGGGGGACTAGCGGGAGTAACTACGAGCAGTACTTC CASSPRGTSGSNYEQYF
TRBD1 - TRBJ1-5 TRBV19 TGTGCCAGTAGTATGGACAGGGTAAATAGCAATCAGCCCCAGCATTTT CASSMDRVNSNQPQHF
- few TRBJ2-3 TRBV30 TGTGCCTGGAGTGCATTCGAGGCAGATACGCAGTATTTT CAWSAFEADTQYF
- - TRBJ2-1 TRBV7-3 TGTGCCAGCAGCGGGAGAGCGGGCACCTACAATGAGCAGTTCTTC CASSGRAGTYNEQFF
- - TRBJ2-2 TRBV19 TGTGCCAGTAGTAGATGGTTCAGGCGGGACACCGGGGAGCTGTTTTTT CASSRWFRRDTGELFF
TRBD2 many TRBJ2-2 TRBV29-1 TGCAGCGTGGGAGGGTCCGGGGAGCTGTTTTTT CSVGGSGELFF
- few TRBJ2-6 TRBV5-4 TGTGCCAGCCAGTCCCTCGAGGGCAACTCTGGAGCCAACGTCCTGACTTTC CASQSLEGNSGANVLTF
TRBD1 - TRBJ1-1 TRBV9 TGTGCCAGCAGCGTGGGAACAGGGGTTTTAGCTGAAGCTTTCTTT CASSVGTGVLAEAFF
- few TRBJ1-3 TRBV7-2 TGTGCCAGCCGGGCGGGGGGGAACGGAAACACCATATATTTT CASRAGGNGNTIYF
- few TRBJ1-2 TRBV2 TGTGCCAGCAGTGAAGCCGTCTATGGCTACACCTTC CASSEAVYGYTF
- - TRBJ2-7 TRBV4-3 TGCGCCAGCAGCCAAGATCGACGGGACGAGCAGTACTTC CASSQDRRDEQYF
- - TRBJ1-6 TRBV21-1 TGTGCCAGCAGCAAGTATTTTTCTCGGGAGTCACCCCTCCACTTT CASSKYFSRESPLHF
- few TRBJ2-3 TRBV7-2 TGTGCCAGCAGCTATCGGTCGGGAGATACGCAGTATTTT CASSYRSGDTQYF
TRBD1 - TRBJ2-5 TRBV5-4 TGTGCCAGCAGCGGGATGGGACAGGGGAGTGGGGAGACCCAGTACTTC CASSGMGQGSGETQYF